The T cell receptor (beta chain) under discussion was sequenced for a study of OX40 agonist ivuxolimab in advanced cancers. Method: immunoSEQ multiplex PCR; TCRdb's copy keeps in-frame clones and lacks some. The repertoire holds 55,000 to 70,000 clones, with roughly 92% as singletons. Trimming cost V 5 bases and J 12 bases, with 17 bases left between them. Germline V gene data show CDR1 as SEHNR and CDR2 as FQNEAQ (reference sequence). The CDR3 loop spans 13 amino acids. The sequencing used CD4+ or CD8+ T cells sorted from blood, collected in a trial of the OX40 agonist ivuxolimab. The receptor was derived from an adult with an advanced solid tumor such as melanoma, head and neck, liver or kidney cancer. The chain employs TRBV7-9 and TRBJ2-1; D call uncertain. The DNA for the CDR3 is TGTGCCAGCAGCCAAGACGAGCGACGAGGGCAGTTCTTC. Its translation: CASSQDERRGQFF.